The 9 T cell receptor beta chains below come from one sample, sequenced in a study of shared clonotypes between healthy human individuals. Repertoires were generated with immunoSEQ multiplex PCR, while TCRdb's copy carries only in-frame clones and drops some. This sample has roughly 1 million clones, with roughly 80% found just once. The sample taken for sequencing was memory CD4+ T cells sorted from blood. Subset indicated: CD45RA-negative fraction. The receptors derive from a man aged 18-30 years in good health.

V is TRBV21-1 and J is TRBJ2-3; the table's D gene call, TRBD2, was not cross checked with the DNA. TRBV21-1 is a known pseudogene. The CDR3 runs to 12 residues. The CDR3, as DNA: TGTGCCAGCAGCAAAGGCCTCCTAGCGCAGTATTTT. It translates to CASSKGLLAQYF.

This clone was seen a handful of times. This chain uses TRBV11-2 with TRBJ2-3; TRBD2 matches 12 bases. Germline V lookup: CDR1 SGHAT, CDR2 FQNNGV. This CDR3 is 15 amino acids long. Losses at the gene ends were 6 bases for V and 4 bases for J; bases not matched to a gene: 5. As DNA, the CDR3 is TGTGCCAGCAGGCCCGGGACTAGCGGGTCAGATACGCAGTATTTT. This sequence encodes CASRPGTSGSDTQYF.

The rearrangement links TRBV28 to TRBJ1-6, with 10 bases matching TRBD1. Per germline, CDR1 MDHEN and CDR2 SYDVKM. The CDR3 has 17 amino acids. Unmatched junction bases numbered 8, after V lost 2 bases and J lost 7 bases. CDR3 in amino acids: CASSLPGQGLKNSPLHF. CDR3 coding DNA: TGTGCCAGCAGTTTACCGGGACAGGGGTTGAAGAATTCACCCCTCCACTTT.

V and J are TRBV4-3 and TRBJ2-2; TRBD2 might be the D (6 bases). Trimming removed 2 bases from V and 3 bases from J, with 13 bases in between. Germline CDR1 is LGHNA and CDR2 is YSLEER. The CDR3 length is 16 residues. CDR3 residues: CASSQNWGGDTGELFF. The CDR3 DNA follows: TGCGCCAGCAGCCAAAATTGGGGAGGAGACACCGGGGAGCTGTTTTTT.

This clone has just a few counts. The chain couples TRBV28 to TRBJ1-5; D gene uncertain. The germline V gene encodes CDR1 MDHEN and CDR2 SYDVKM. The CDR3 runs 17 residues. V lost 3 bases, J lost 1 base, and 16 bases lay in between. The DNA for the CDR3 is TGTGCCAGCAGTTTTCGTCGGAGGGCGGGAAGCAATCAGCCCCAGCATTTT. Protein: CASSFRRRAGSNQPQHF.

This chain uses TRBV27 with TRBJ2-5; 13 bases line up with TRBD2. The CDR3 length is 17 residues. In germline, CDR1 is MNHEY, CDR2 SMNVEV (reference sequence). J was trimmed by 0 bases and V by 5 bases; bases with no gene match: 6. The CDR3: CASSARTSGGHQETQYF. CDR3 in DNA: TGTGCCAGCAGTGCCCGGACTAGCGGGGGCCACCAAGAGACCCAGTACTTC.

The CDR3 region has the DNA TGTGCCAGCAGCCAGAGGTCGGAAGGGAACGAGCAGTACTTC. This sequence encodes CASSQRSEGNEQYF. The V call is TRBV11-2, the J call TRBJ2-5; D not resolved. The DNA end favors TRBJ2-7, so the J call may be wrong. Germline V lookup: CDR1 SGHAT, CDR2 FQNNGV. The CDR3 covers 14 residues.

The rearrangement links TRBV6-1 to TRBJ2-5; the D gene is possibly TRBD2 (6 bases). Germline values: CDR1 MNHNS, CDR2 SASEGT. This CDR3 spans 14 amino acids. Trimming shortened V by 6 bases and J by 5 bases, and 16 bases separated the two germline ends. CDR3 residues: CASRKGGLVETQYF. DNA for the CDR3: TGTGCCAGCAGGAAAGGAGGGCTGGTTGAGACCCAGTACTTC.

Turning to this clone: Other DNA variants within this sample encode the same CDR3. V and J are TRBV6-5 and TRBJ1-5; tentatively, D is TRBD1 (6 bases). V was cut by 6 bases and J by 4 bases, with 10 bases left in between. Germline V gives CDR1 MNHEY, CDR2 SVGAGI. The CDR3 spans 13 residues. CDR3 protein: CASSTDRNQPQHF. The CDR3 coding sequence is TGTGCCAGCAGCACCGACAGGAATCAGCCCCAGCATTTT.